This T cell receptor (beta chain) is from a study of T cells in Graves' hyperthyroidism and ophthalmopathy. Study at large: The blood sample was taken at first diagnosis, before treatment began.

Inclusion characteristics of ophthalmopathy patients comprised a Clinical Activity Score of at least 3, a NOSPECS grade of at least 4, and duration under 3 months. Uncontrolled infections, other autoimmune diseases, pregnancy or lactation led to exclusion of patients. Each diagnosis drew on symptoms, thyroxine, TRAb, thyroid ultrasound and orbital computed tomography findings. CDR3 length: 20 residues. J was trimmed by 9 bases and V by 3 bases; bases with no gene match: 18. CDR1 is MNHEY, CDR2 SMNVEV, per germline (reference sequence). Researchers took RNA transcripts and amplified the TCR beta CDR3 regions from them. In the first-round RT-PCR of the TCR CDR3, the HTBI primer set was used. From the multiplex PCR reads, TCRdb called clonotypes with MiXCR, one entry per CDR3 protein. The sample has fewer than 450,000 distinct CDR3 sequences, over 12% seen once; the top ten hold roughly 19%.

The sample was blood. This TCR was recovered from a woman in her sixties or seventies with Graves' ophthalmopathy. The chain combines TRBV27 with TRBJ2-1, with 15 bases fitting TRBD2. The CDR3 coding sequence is TGTGCCAGCAGTTTCCTCCGGGACGGGAGGACTAGCGGGAGGGCCGGTGAGCAGTTCTTC. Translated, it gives CASSFLRDGRTSGRAGEQFF.